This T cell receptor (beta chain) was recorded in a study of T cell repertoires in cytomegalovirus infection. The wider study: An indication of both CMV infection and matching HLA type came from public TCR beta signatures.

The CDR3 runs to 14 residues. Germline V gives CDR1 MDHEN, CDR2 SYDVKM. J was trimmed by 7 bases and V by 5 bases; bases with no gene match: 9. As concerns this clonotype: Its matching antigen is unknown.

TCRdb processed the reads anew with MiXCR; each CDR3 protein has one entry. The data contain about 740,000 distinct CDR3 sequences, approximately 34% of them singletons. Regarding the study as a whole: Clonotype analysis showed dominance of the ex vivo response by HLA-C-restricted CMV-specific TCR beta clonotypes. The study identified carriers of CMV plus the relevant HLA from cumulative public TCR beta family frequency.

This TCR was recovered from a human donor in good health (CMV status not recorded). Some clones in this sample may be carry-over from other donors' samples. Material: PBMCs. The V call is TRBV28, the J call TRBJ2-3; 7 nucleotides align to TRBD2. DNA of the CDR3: TGTGCCAGCAGTCGGACTAGGGGTTCGTATACGCAGTATTTT. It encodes CASSRTRGSYTQYF.